This record looks at one T cell receptor (beta chain) sequence and its context. Its antigen remains unidentified. V lost 5 bases to trimming and J lost 2 bases; unmatched junction nucleotides: 13. CDR3 length: 18 residues. Germline CDR1 LNHDA, CDR2 SQIVND (reference sequence). This entry comes from a study of cytomegalovirus exposure and HLA in healthy donors. General study points: It was assumed in the presence/absence analyses that sequencing depth was roughly uniform across donors.

PCR employed 60 Vbeta and 13 Jbeta primers. Libraries were prepared by immunoSEQ multiplex PCR; TCRdb keeps only in-frame clonotypes and omits some of them. Its listing shows about 46,000 clones. V usage is TRBV19 and J usage is TRBJ2-7; TRBD2 matches at 12 bases. The source material was PBMCs. The sequence derives from a woman aged 40 to 49 in good health and CMV-seronegative. The CDR3 sequence is CASSPGTSGHLTTYEQYF. In DNA form, the CDR3 reads TGTGCCAGTAGTCCCGGGACTAGCGGGCACCTTACAACCTACGAGCAGTACTTC.